Listed below are T cell receptor beta chains from one sample, sequenced in a study of tumor-infiltrating lymphocytes in primary liver carcinoma. TCRdb reprocessed the multiplex PCR reads via MiXCR and lists one record per CDR3 protein. The sample lists almost 200,000 distinct CDR3 sequences, approximately 65% occurring once. The sequencing input was peripheral blood. The receptors stem from a woman between 55 and 75 years old with primary liver carcinoma and hepatitis B virus infection. The CDR3 runs from the conserved cysteine through the conserved F or W. Fields, in order: clone size, CDR3 length, D gene, V gene, J gene, CDR3 protein, CDR3 DNA. A D gene is named only where the DNA matches it firmly. Not every row has a clone size; where given, it reads once, few, many or a size class.

.,17,.,TRBV11-2,TRBJ2-4,CASSSLPPGRLGHIKYF,TGTGCCAGCAGCTCACTCCCCCCGGGGCGCTTAGGGCACATTAAGTACTTC
few,15,TRBD2,TRBV5-1,TRBJ2-1,CASRKRELLRDEQFF,TGCGCCAGCAGAAAGCGGGAGCTTCTAAGGGATGAGCAGTTCTTC
.,13,TRBD1,TRBV11-2,TRBJ1-1,CAINRGGNTEAFF,TGTGCCATCAACAGGGGTGGGAACACTGAAGCTTTCTTT
once,15,TRBD1,TRBV28,TRBJ2-7,CASSLDGAQGFWQYF,TGTGCCAGCAGTCTGGACGGGGCACAGGGGTTTTGGCAGTACTTC
.,15,.,TRBV28,TRBJ2-7,CVSGFLGTPDYEKYF,TGTGTCAGCGGCTTTTTGGGGACACCCGATTACGAGAAGTACTTC
.,14,.,TRBV28,TRBJ2-7,CASSWGVSSYEQYF,TGTGCCAGCAGTTGGGGGGTCAGCTCCTACGAGCAGTACTTC
.,15,.,TRBV6-1,TRBJ2-7,CASSEEGGQAYEQYF,TGTGCCAGCAGTGAAGAGGGAGGACAAGCATACGAGCAGTACTTC
.,12,.,TRBV11-1,TRBJ2-2,CTSSPLPGEPFF,TGTACCAGCAGCCCACTACCAGGGGAGCCGTTTTTT
few,12,.,TRBV28,TRBJ2-7,CATRGKVYEQYF,TGTGCCACGAGGGGAAAGGTCTACGAACAGTACTTC
many,12,.,TRBV6-6,TRBJ2-3,CASSYGQSIGYF,TGTGCCAGCAGTTACGGACAGTCTATTGGGTATTTT
once,17,TRBD1,TRBV5-1,TRBJ2-2,CASSWSLTGQNMGELFF,TGCGCCAGCAGCTGGAGCCTAACGGGACAGAACATGGGGGAGCTGTTTTTT
.,15,.,TRBV11-2,TRBJ2-2,CASSSGIGNTGELFF,TGTGCCAGCAGCTCCGGGATAGGGAACACCGGGGAACTGTTTTTT
many,16,TRBD2,TRBV4-2,TRBJ2-3,CASSQDGGGSTDTQYF,TGTGCCAGCAGCCAAGACGGCGGGGGGAGCACAGATACGCAGTATTTT
.,16,TRBD1,TRBV6-5,TRBJ1-1,CASSPSPGTGGTEAFF,TGTGCCAGCAGCCCGTCTCCCGGGACAGGGGGCACTGAAGCTTTCTTT
.,15,.,TRBV7-9,TRBJ1-2,CASTAGGPANYGYTF,TGTGCCAGCACCGCCGGAGGGCCAGCTAACTATGGCTACACCTTC
many,16,.,TRBV12-3/TRBV12-4,TRBJ2-1,CASSLRRPSSYNEQFF,TGTGCCAGCAGTTTACGTAGGCCTAGCTCCTACAATGAGCAGTTCTTC
few,14,.,TRBV11-3,TRBJ2-4,CASSYRVAENIQYF,TGTGCCAGCAGCTATCGGGTAGCCGAGAACATTCAGTACTTC
many,15,.,TRBV11-2,TRBJ2-2,CASSLLYRGTGELFF,TGTGCCAGCAGCTTACTCTATAGGGGCACCGGGGAGCTGTTTTTT
.,16,TRBD1,TRBV11-2,TRBJ1-2,CASISIRDRIPYGYTF,TGTGCCAGCATCTCCATTCGGGACAGGATCCCCTATGGCTATACCTTC
.,14,TRBD2,TRBV11-2,TRBJ2-1,CASELAGVGEGQFF,TGTGCCAGCGAATTAGCGGGAGTGGGGGAAGGGCAGTTCTTC
.,17,TRBD2,TRBV11-2,TRBJ2-2,CARSTRTSAANTGELFF,TGTGCCAGAAGTACCAGGACTAGCGCCGCGAACACCGGGGAGCTGTTTTTT
.,16,TRBD2,TRBV5-4,TRBJ2-7,CASSQGVLAGAHEQCF,TGTGCCAGCAGCCAAGGTGTATTAGCGGGAGCCCACGAGCAGTGCTTC
many,18,TRBD2,TRBV11-2,TRBJ2-7,CASSFSHSGSRPNYEQYF,TGTGCCAGCAGCTTCAGCCATAGCGGGAGTCGACCCAATTACGAGCAGTACTTC
many,15,TRBD2,TRBV4-1,TRBJ2-5,CASSLGTSGMETQYF,TGCGCCAGCAGCCTCGGGACTAGCGGGATGGAGACCCAGTACTTC
.,13,TRBD2,TRBV7-9,TRBJ2-7,CASGPKSGREQYF,TGTGCCAGCGGCCCCAAGAGCGGGAGGGAGCAGTACTTC
many,14,.,TRBV10-2,TRBJ2-7,CASSDRTTLYEQYF,TGCGCCAGCAGTGATCGGACTACCTTGTACGAGCAGTACTTC
.,16,TRBD2,TRBV7-9,TRBJ2-6,CAGSLGFGRGANVLTF,TGTGCCGGCAGCTTAGGGTTCGGGAGGGGGGCCAACGTCCTGACTTTC
.,12,.,TRBV11-1,TRBJ2-5,CASSMSGDTQYF,TGTGCCAGCAGCATGTCGGGGGATACCCAGTACTTC
many,12,.,TRBV12-5,TRBJ2-3,CASAAGSDTQYF,TGTGCTAGTGCGGCGGGTTCAGATACGCAGTATTTT
.,11,.,TRBV28,TRBJ2-1,CVTDERDEQFF,TGTGTCACCGACGAAAGGGATGAGCAGTTCTTC
once,15,.,TRBV11-2,TRBJ2-7,CASSLAPKDSYVQYF,TGTGCCAGCAGCTTAGCCCCAAAAGACTCCTACGTGCAGTACTTC
few,10,.,TRBV28,TRBJ1-5,CATDGGRQHF,TGTGCCACCGACGGGGGGAGACAGCATTTT
.,15,.,TRBV28,TRBJ1-1,CASSPAWGGGTEAFF,TGTGCCAGCAGTCCAGCTTGGGGGGGAGGGACTGAAGCTTTCTTT
.,16,TRBD1,TRBV12-3/TRBV12-4,TRBJ1-3,CASNPTGGRSGNTIYF,TGTGCCAGCAACCCAACAGGGGGTCGGTCTGGAAACACCATATATTTT
many,15,TRBD2,TRBV12-5,TRBJ2-1,CASGPVGGAYNEQFF,TGTGCTAGTGGTCCCGTTGGGGGGGCCTACAATGAGCAGTTCTTC
.,12,.,TRBV11-1,TRBJ2-2,CASTVGDGELFF,TGTGCCAGCACCGTGGGGGACGGGGAGCTGTTTTTT
.,16,TRBD2,TRBV11-2,TRBJ2-7,CVSSYGGRTSGSEQYF,TGTGTGAGCAGCTACGGCGGGAGGACCTCGGGAAGCGAGCAATACTTC
few,12,.,TRBV5-1,TRBJ1-1,CASSQGNTEAFF,TGCGCCAGCAGCCAGGGGAACACTGAAGCTTTCTTT
once,15,.,TRBV11-2,TRBJ2-7,CATSLDLGEFYEQYF,TGTGCCACTAGCTTAGACTTGGGGGAGTTCTACGAGCAGTACTTC
once,13,.,TRBV18,TRBJ1-1,CASSPTFFTEAFF,TGTGCCAGCTCACCTACATTTTTCACTGAAGCTTTCTTT
many,12,.,TRBV29-1,TRBJ1-1,CSVRTVNTEAFF,TGCAGCGTTAGGACGGTAAACACTGAAGCTTTCTTT
many,11,.,TRBV12-3/TRBV12-4,TRBJ1-5,CASSSRQPQHF,TGTGCCAGCAGTTCTCGGCAGCCCCAGCATTTT
.,15,TRBD1,TRBV28,TRBJ2-3,CASSLDRGHRDTEYF,TGTGCCAGCAGTTTGGACAGGGGGCATAGAGATACGGAGTATTTT
many,15,.,TRBV6-5,TRBJ1-3,CASSYGYVSGNTIYF,TGTGCCAGCAGTTACGGTTACGTCTCTGGAAACACCATATATTTT
.,16,TRBD2,TRBV4-2,TRBJ2-7,CASSQGLAEGTYEQYF,TGTGCCAGCAGCCAAGGACTAGCGGAGGGGACCTACGAGCAGTACTTC
.,15,.,TRBV6-1,TRBJ2-5,CASSEAVGGQETHYF,TGTGCCAGCAGTGAAGCGGTGGGCGGCCAAGAGACCCACTACTTC
.,14,.,TRBV28,TRBJ2-7,CASNREGRAYEQYF,TGTGCCAGCAATCGAGAGGGGCGGGCTTACGAGCAGTACTTC